These T cell receptor beta chains were read from a single sample in a study of Ad26.COV2.S vaccination and SARS-CoV-2 variants. Using immunoSEQ multiplex PCR, the repertoire was profiled, and TCRdb retains in-frame clones only, with some absent. The sample records approximately 460,000 clones, about 88% being singletons. The sample was peripheral blood, taken in a trial of Ad26.COV2.S vaccine versus placebo. Receptor source: a person between 18 and 65 years old who received the Ad26.COV2.S COVID-19 vaccine or a placebo. Both conserved end residues are part of each CDR3. The D gene is left open where the match is weak. Size tells how often a clone was seen (once, few, many) or the class of an expanded clone, and some rows leave it out.

j_call clone_size d_call v_call cdr3_nt cdr3_aa
TRBJ1-1 . TRBD1 TRBV3-1/TRBV3-2 TGTGCCAGCAGCCAAGCAGGGGGACTGAACACTGAAGCTTTCTTT CASSQAGGLNTEAFF
TRBJ2-7 . . TRBV18 TGTGCCAGCTCCCCTAGCTTCACCTACGAGCAGTACTTC CASSPSFTYEQYF
TRBJ1-1 . . TRBV5-5 TGTGCCAGCAGCCCTTTCCTCAGCATGAACACTGAAGCTTTCTTT CASSPFLSMNTEAFF
TRBJ1-5 . . TRBV6-5 TGTGCCAGCCGAAGCAATCAGCCCCAGCATTTT CASRSNQPQHF
TRBJ2-7 . TRBD1 TRBV5-1 TGCGCCAGCAGCACTAACGTAGGACAGGGGGGGTACGAGCAGTACTTC CASSTNVGQGGYEQYF
TRBJ1-2 . . TRBV30 TGTGCCTGGAGTGGACAGCACTATGGCTACACCTTC CAWSGQHYGYTF
TRBJ1-3 . . TRBV19 TGTGCCAGCCGACGGTACTCTGGAAACACCATATATTTT CASRRYSGNTIYF
TRBJ2-1 once TRBD2 TRBV4-1 TGCGCCAGCAGCCAAGACGCGCGGGGGGGGAATGAGCAGTTCTTC CASSQDARGGNEQFF
TRBJ2-2 . . TRBV4-1 TGCGCCAGCCGCCCAAATAGGAACACCGGGGAGCTGTTTTTT CASRPNRNTGELFF
TRBJ1-2 . . TRBV9 TGTGCCAGCAGCGTATTAGACCAGGGGTTGATCAGTGGCTACACCTTC CASSVLDQGLISGYTF
TRBJ1-4 . . TRBV5-1 TGCGCCAGCAGCTTGGCTCGGACAGAGAATGAAAAACTGTTTTTT CASSLARTENEKLFF
TRBJ2-7 . . TRBV15 TGTGCCACCAGCAGAGATGCCGGGCTCATCTACGAGCAGTACTTC CATSRDAGLIYEQYF
TRBJ1-1 . . TRBV15 TGTGCCACCAGCAGAGATGCAGGGACGAACACTGAAGCTTTCTTT CATSRDAGTNTEAFF
TRBJ1-5 few . TRBV10-3 TGTGCCATCAGTGAGGGGCTTGATCAGCCCCAGCATTTT CAISEGLDQPQHF
TRBJ2-2 . . TRBV18 TGTGCCAGCTCACCAGTGGGCGGGGAGCTGTTTTTT CASSPVGGELFF
TRBJ1-5 . TRBD1 TRBV28 TGTGCCAGCAGTTTATACTCCGGGACAGGGGCCCAGCCCCAGCATTTT CASSLYSGTGAQPQHF
TRBJ1-5 few TRBD1 TRBV4-1 TGCGCCAGCAGCCAATGGGCGGGACAGGGGTCAACGGGCCAGCATTTT CASSQWAGQGSTGQHF
TRBJ2-1 . TRBD1 TRBV25-1 TGTGCCAGCAGGGTACCGGGACAGGGGAAGAATGAGCAGTTCTTC CASRVPGQGKNEQFF
TRBJ1-5 . . TRBV18 TGTGCCAGCTCACCTGAGGGCAGCGTTCCGCCCCAGCATTTT CASSPEGSVPPQHF
TRBJ2-4 . . TRBV6-5 TGTGCCAGCAGTTACTATAGCGGATCCAAAAACATTCAGTACTTC CASSYYSGSKNIQYF
TRBJ2-2 . . TRBV19 TGTGCCAGTAGTATTACAGGGTTGAGCGGGGAGCTGTTTTTT CASSITGLSGELFF
TRBJ1-2 . . TRBV18 TGTGCCAGCTCACGAGGATCGGCGGCTGGCTATGGCTACACCTTC CASSRGSAAGYGYTF
TRBJ2-1 . . TRBV27 TGTGCCAGCAGCCCCGGGCGCTTGGAGCAGTTCTTC CASSPGRLEQFF